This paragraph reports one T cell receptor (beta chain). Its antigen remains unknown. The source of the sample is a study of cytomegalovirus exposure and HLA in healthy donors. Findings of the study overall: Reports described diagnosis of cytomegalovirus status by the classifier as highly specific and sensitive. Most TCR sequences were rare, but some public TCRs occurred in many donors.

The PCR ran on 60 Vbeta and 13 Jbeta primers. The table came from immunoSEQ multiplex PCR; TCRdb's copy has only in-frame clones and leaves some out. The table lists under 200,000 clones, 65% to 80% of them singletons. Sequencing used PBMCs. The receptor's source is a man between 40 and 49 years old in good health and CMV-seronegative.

This chain's CDR3 is CASSYSPWTAYEQYF. DNA for the CDR3: TGTGCCAGCAGTTACTCTCCTTGGACAGCTTACGAGCAGTACTTC. The chain combines TRBV6-6 with TRBJ2-7, with TRBD1 as a possible D gene (6 bases). This CDR3 has 15 residues. V was clipped by 0 bases and J by 4 bases, with 13 bases between them. Germline V gene data show CDR1 as MNHNY and CDR2 as SVGAGI (reference sequence).